Each of the 23 T cell receptor beta chains below was sequenced from the same sample in a study of Ad26.COV2.S vaccination and SARS-CoV-2 variants (dated by TCRdb to 2020 to 2022). The meaning of the sample's treatment or condition label: roughly 19 received Ad26.COV2.S at low or high dose, single or two shots; roughly five received placebo; per-sample allocation not given. Repertoires of vaccine and placebo recipients were sequenced from samples collected on day 63 after the first injection. The library was built by means of the immunoSEQ multiplex PCR assay. TCRdb retrieved this table from immuneACCESS and kept in-frame rearrangements only. Not all clones are present; in checked studies, unresolved V genes account for under half, and no reason is known for the remainder. The sample table lists more than 350,000 clones, around 90% of them with a count of one. The ten largest clonotypes hold 12% of the sample.

Here the sequenced sample was peripheral blood, taken in a trial of Ad26.COV2.S vaccine versus placebo. Receptor source: a person aged 18 to 59 who received the Ad26.COV2.S COVID-19 vaccine or a placebo.

The rearrangement links TRBV18 to TRBJ2-2, with TRBD1 as a possible D gene (5 bases). Germline V CDR1 and CDR2: KGHSH, LQKENI. The length of the CDR3 is 12 residues. V lost 6 bases and J lost 5, with 7 bases in between. CDR3 in amino acids: CASSTGTGELFF. For the CDR3, the DNA is TGTGCCAGCTCCACAGGAACCGGGGAGCTGTTTTTT.

V gene TRBV30 combines with J gene TRBJ1-1; D is unresolved. V lost 3 bases and J lost 6, with 11 bases in between. Germline-derived CDR1 and CDR2 are GTSNPN and SVGIG (reference sequence). This CDR3 region has 12 residues. The CDR3 sequence is CAWRDSPAEAFF. As DNA, the CDR3 is TGTGCCTGGAGGGACTCACCAGCTGAAGCTTTCTTT.

In nucleotides, the CDR3 is TGCAGTGCTAGTACCTACGGGAGCTCCTACGAGCAGTACTTC. It translates to CSASTYGSSYEQYF. The chain is built from TRBV20-1 and TRBJ2-7; perhaps TRBD2 as D (6 bases). V was trimmed by 3 bases and J by 0 bases, leaving 12 bases between them. The CDR3 length is 14 residues. Germline CDR1 is DFQATT and CDR2 is SNEGSKA (reference sequence).

The chain is built from TRBV30 and TRBJ1-6; 8 bases map to TRBD1. Per germline, CDR1 GTSNPN and CDR2 SVGIG (reference sequence). V lost 4 bases and J lost 9; bases outside the gene matches: 8. The CDR3 contains 14 residues. Here the CDR3 DNA reads TGTGCCTGGACCGTACGGACAGGGAGTTCACCCCTCCACTTT. Protein: CAWTVRTGSSPLHF.

The rearrangement uses TRBV7-2 and TRBJ1-2, with D possibly TRBD1 on 6 matching bases. Trimming took off 1 base at V and 4 bases at J, with 13 bases between the two ends. There are 15 residues in the CDR3. Germline assignment: CDR1 SGHTA and CDR2 FQGNSA. CDR3 protein: CASSLGQASGYGYTF. The CDR3 coding sequence is TGTGCCAGCAGCTTAGGACAGGCTTCGGGCTATGGCTACACCTTC.

In its sample, this clone was seen many times. The chain has TRBV7-9 and TRBJ2-3; D is undetermined. V gave up 5 bases and J gave up 0 bases, with 12 bases separating them. CDR1 and CDR2 from the germline V gene are SEHNR and FQNEAQ (reference sequence). This CDR3 spans 15 amino acids. The CDR3 protein is CASSALGPSTDTQYF. The CDR3 DNA sequence: TGTGCCAGCAGCGCGCTTGGGCCTAGCACAGATACGCAGTATTTT.

The chain has TRBV25-1 and TRBJ2-3, with D uncertain. This CDR3 spans 14 amino acids. Looked up from germline, CDR1 is MGHDK and CDR2 is SYGVNS. Trimming cost V 4 bases and J 2 bases, with 10 bases left between them. Here the CDR3 reads CASSVTYPTDTQYF. For the CDR3, the DNA is TGTGCCAGCAGTGTAACCTACCCCACAGATACGCAGTATTTT.

The V gene is TRBV7-2, the J gene TRBJ2-7; tentatively, D is TRBD2 (5 bases). Germline V gene lookup returns CDR1 SGHTA and CDR2 FQGNSA. With 1 base removed from V and 3 bases from J, the gap between germline ends came to 13 bases. This CDR3 is 15 amino acids long. This CDR3 reads CASSLDLAAGYEQYF. For the CDR3, the DNA is TGTGCCAGCAGCTTAGATCTAGCAGCCGGCTACGAGCAGTACTTC.

This clone was seen once. The chain has TRBV10-3 and TRBJ2-2; 15 bases are a match to TRBD2. This CDR3 is 17 amino acids long. Germline CDR1 is ENHRY and CDR2 is SYGVKD. V shed 7 bases, J shed 1 base, and the junction held 4 bases outside the gene matches. The chain's CDR3 is CAINVGLAGGNTGELFF. CDR3 bases: TGTGCCATCAATGTGGGACTAGCGGGAGGGAACACCGGGGAGCTGTTTTTT.

The rearrangement links TRBV19 to TRBJ1-6; TRBD1 matches 8 bases. The J segment lost 6 bases and the V segment lost 3 bases, leaving 10 bases of the junction unmatched. Germline V gives CDR1 LNHDA, CDR2 SQIVND (reference sequence). The CDR3 consists of 17 residues. CDR3 sequence (DNA): TGTGCCAGTAGTATTTCAACTCAGGGGGCCGGTAATTCACCCCTCCACTTT. Amino acid sequence: CASSISTQGAGNSPLHF.

The chain has TRBV29-1 and TRBJ2-1, with TRBD2 identical over 13 bases. This CDR3 is 14 amino acids long. Looked up from germline, CDR1 is SQVTM and CDR2 is ANQGSEA. V trimming: 6 bases; J trimming: 9 bases; junction bases outside the gene matches: 8. This CDR3 is CSVVTSGRAFEQFF. The CDR3, as DNA: TGCAGCGTAGTAACTAGCGGGAGGGCCTTTGAGCAGTTCTTC.

The rearrangement links TRBV4-3 to TRBJ1-6, with 10 bases fitting TRBD1. Germline V lookup: CDR1 LGHNA, CDR2 YSLEER. The CDR3 length is 14 residues. With 3 bases clipped from V and 10 bases from J, the junction kept 3 bases outside the gene matches. Here the CDR3 DNA reads TGCGCCAGCAGCCAGACAGGGGGCGCGTCACCCCTCCACTTT. Protein sequence: CASSQTGGASPLHF.

The chain uses TRBV10-1 and TRBJ2-2, with 12 bases matching TRBD2. The CDR3 totals 15 residues. Germline V gene data show CDR1 as WNHNN and CDR2 as SYGVQD (reference sequence). The V and J ends lost 8 bases and 5 bases, in that order; junction bases with no gene match: 6. CDR3 in DNA: TGCGCCAGCTCATGGACTAGCGGGACGACCGGGGAGCTGTTTTTT. This translates into CASSWTSGTTGELFF.

This chain joins TRBV4-3 and TRBJ2-7, with 8 bases that match TRBD1. CDR1 is LGHNA and CDR2 is YSLEER in the germline V gene. This CDR3 is 16 amino acids long. V dropped 4 bases and J dropped 8; count of bases not matched to a gene: 16. DNA of the CDR3: TGCGCCAGCAGCCTTATCCTTTCAGGGGGCGACTCCAAGCAGTACTTC. Translated, it gives CASSLILSGGDSKQYF.

The chain links TRBV30 to TRBJ1-1, with D perhaps matching TRBD1 (5 bases). The V and J ends lost 1 base and 1 base respectively, with 10 bases between them. The V gene's germline CDR1 is GTSNPN and CDR2 SVGIG (reference sequence). This CDR3 has 14 residues. The CDR3 nucleotides read TGTGCCTGGAGTGCCCCTGACAGGAACACTGAAGCTTTCTTT. Its protein product is CAWSAPDRNTEAFF.

The chain is built from TRBV24-1 and TRBJ2-1, with 10 nucleotides matching TRBD2. Germline loops: CDR1 KGHDR, CDR2 SFDVKD. This CDR3 comprises 15 residues. The V gene end was trimmed by 4 bases and the J gene end by 7 bases; junction bases not matched to a gene: 6. CDR3 in DNA: TGTGCCACCAGTGACCGAGCGGGAGGGTCAAATGAGCAGTTCTTC. Its protein is CATSDRAGGSNEQFF.

The CDR3 DNA follows: TGTGCCACCAGTGATTTGCAGGGAGCGGGGTATGAGCAGTTCTTC. Encoded protein: CATSDLQGAGYEQFF. The V call is TRBV24-1, the J call TRBJ2-1; TRBD2 matches at 7 bases. This CDR3 has 15 residues. Germline CDR1 KGHDR, CDR2 SFDVKD. The V and J ends lost 0 bases and 8 bases, in that order; junction bases with no gene match: 6.

This rearrangement joins TRBV15 to TRBJ2-7; no clear D. Germline assignment: CDR1 LNHNV and CDR2 YYDKDF (reference sequence). This CDR3 comprises 17 residues. Trimming pared 1 base from V and 1 base from J, leaving 17 bases between. CDR3 region: CATSRVLGVGSSYEQYF. CDR3 sequence (DNA): TGTGCCACCAGCAGAGTACTGGGCGTGGGCAGTTCCTACGAGCAGTACTTC.

The chain links TRBV27 to TRBJ2-7; no definite D call. The V gene lost 2 bases and the J gene lost 0 bases, with 5 bases spanning the gap. The CDR3 contains 13 residues. Germline CDR1 is MNHEY and CDR2 is SMNVEV (reference sequence). In DNA form, the CDR3 reads TGTGCCAGCAGTTTACAGAGCTCCTACGAGCAGTACTTC. This gives the protein CASSLQSSYEQYF.

The chain is built from TRBV6-5 and TRBJ1-2, with a weak D call TRBD1 (6 bases). Trimming cost V 6 bases and J 8 bases, with 13 bases left between them. The CDR3 loop spans 12 amino acids. Germline CDR1 reads MNHEY; CDR2 reads SVGAGI. CDR3 region: CASRRGPGGYTF. CDR3 coding DNA: TGTGCCAGCAGGCGGGGGCCTGGCGGCTACACCTTC.

This sequence joins TRBV7-8 and TRBJ1-2; D perhaps matches TRBD1 (5 bases). The length of the CDR3 is 15 residues. CDR1 and CDR2 (germline): SGHVS, FQNEAQ. The V end was cut by 5 bases, the J end by 0 bases, with 13 bases between. The CDR3 bases are TGTGCCAGCAGCACCCGACAGACCGCTAACTATGGCTACACCTTC. Protein: CASSTRQTANYGYTF.

V usage is TRBV19 and J usage is TRBJ2-2; 8 nucleotides match TRBD2. The germline V gene has CDR1 LNHDA and CDR2 SQIVND (reference sequence). The CDR3 is made up of 14 amino acids. V shed 10 bases and J 4 bases; nucleotides not matched to a gene: 8. The CDR3 loop reads CAISGTLGTGELFF. For the CDR3, the DNA is TGTGCCATTAGCGGGACATTGGGCACCGGGGAGCTGTTTTTT.

This CDR3 is CASSLGQATTYEQYF. The CDR3 region has the DNA TGCGCCAGCAGCTTAGGACAGGCCACGACCTACGAGCAGTACTTC. This chain connects TRBV5-1 to TRBJ2-7; 7 bases match TRBD1. Per germline, CDR1 SGHRS and CDR2 YFSETQ. The CDR3 has 15 amino acids. V lost 2 bases, J lost 2 bases, and 7 bases stayed unmatched.